The T cell receptor (beta chain) under discussion was sequenced for a study of blood T cell repertoires in COVID-19. V gave up 6 bases and J gave up 5 bases, with 10 bases separating them. The CDR3 is 13 residues long. Authors' processing steps: Scientists estimated how many nucleated cells there were by amplifying reference gene primers. The data were produced by immunoSEQ multiplex PCR, yet TCRdb's version contains in-frame clones alone and is incomplete. The V and J calls and clone size were taken over from that table, and D and trimming were inferred from the DNA. The sample lists around 270,000 clones, under 85% occurring once.

The sequencing input was peripheral blood. This clonotype was sampled from a human donor with COVID-19, enrolled during active disease. The donor label of this sample is uncertain. The chain combines TRBV12-3 or TRBV12-4 with TRBJ2-2; unclear D gene. The CDR3 DNA is TGTGCCAGCAGCTATGACTGGACCGGGGAGCTGTTTTTT. Protein: CASSYDWTGELFF.